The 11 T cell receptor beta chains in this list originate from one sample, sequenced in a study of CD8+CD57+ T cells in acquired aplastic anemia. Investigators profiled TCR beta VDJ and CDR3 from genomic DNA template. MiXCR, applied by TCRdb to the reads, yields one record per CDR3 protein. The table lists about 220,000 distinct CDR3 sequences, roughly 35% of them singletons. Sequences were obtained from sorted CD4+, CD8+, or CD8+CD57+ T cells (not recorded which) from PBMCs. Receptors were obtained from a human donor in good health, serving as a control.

In DNA, the CDR3 is TGTGCCAGCGGGGGGCATAATTCACCCCTCCACTTT. Translated: CASGGHNSPLHF. This chain links TRBV9 with TRBJ1-6; D perhaps matches TRBD1 (6 bases). Germline assignment: CDR1 SGDLS and CDR2 YYNGEE. CDR3 length equals 12 residues. Between the trimmed V and J ends, which lost 7 bases and 5 bases, there was a span of 7 bases.

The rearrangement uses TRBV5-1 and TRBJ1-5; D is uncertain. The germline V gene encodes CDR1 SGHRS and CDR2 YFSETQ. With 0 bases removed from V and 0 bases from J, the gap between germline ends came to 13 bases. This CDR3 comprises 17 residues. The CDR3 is CASSLEPGPYSNQPQHF. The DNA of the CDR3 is TGCGCCAGCAGCTTGGAACCGGGTCCTTATAGCAATCAGCCCCAGCATTTT.

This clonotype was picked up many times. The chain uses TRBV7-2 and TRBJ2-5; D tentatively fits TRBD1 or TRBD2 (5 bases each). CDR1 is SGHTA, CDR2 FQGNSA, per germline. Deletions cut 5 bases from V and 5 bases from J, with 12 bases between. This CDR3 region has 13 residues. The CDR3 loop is CASSPLWGETQYF. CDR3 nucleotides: TGTGCCAGCAGCCCACTTTGGGGGGAGACCCAGTACTTC.

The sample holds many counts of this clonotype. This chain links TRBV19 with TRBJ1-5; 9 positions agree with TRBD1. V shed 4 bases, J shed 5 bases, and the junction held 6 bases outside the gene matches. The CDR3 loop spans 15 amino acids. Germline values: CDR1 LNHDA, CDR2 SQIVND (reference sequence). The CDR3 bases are TGTGCCAGTAGTAACCGGGACAGGGATGATCAGCCCCAGCATTTT. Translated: CASSNRDRDDQPQHF.

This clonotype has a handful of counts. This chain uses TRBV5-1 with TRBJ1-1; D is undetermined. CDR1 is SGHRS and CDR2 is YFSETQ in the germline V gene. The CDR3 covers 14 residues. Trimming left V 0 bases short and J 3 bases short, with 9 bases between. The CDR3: CASSLGNAYTEAFF. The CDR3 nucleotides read TGCGCCAGCAGCTTGGGGAACGCATACACTGAAGCTTTCTTT.

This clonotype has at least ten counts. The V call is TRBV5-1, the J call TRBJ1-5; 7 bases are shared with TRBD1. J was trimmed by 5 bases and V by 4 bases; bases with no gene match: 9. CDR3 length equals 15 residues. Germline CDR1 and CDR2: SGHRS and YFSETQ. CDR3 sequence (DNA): TGCGCCAGCAGCGAACGGACAGGCGGGGATCAGCCCCAGCATTTT. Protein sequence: CASSERTGGDQPQHF.

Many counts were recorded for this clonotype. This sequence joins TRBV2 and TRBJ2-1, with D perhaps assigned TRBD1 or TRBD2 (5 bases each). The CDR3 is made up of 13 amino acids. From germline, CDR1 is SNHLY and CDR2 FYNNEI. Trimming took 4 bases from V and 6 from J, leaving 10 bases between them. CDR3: CASSAGLLNEQFF. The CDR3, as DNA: TGTGCCAGCAGTGCGGGGCTCCTCAATGAGCAGTTCTTC.

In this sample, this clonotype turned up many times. The DNA for the CDR3 is TGTGCCAGTAGTATTTCTGGGGCCAACGTCCTGACTTTC. Its translation: CASSISGANVLTF. The V call is TRBV19, the J call TRBJ2-6; no reliable D call. Germline loops: CDR1 LNHDA, CDR2 SQIVND (reference sequence). Trimming took off 3 bases at V and 1 base at J, with 1 base between the two ends. The CDR3 consists of 13 residues.

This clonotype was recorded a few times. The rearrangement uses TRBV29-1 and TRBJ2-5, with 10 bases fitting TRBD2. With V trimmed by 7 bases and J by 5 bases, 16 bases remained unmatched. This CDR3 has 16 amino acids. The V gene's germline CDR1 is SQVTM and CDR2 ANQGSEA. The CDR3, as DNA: TGCAGCGCTCACCGAACCCCGGGACTAGCGTACGAGACCCAGTACTTC. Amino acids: CSAHRTPGLAYETQYF.

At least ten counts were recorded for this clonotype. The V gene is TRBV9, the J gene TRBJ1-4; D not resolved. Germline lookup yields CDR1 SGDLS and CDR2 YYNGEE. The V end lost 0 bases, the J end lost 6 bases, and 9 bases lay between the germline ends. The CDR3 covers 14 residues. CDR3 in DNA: TGTGCCAGCAGCGTAGCCAGGTTTGATGAAAAACTGTTTTTT. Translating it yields CASSVARFDEKLFF.

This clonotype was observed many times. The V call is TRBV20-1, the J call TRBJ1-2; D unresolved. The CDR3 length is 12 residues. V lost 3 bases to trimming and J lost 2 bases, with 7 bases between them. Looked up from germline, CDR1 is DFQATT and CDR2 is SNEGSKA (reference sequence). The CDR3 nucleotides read TGCAGTGCTAGGGTGGTAAACTATGGCTACACCTTC. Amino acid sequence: CSARVVNYGYTF.